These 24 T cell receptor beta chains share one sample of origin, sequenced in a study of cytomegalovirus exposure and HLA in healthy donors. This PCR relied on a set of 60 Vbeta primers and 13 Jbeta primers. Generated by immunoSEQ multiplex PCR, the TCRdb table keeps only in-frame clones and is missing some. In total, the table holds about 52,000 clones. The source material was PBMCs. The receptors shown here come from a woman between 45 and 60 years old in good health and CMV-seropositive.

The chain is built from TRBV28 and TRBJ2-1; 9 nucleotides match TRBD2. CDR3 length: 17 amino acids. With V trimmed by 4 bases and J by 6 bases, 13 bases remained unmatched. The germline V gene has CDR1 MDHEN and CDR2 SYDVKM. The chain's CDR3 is CASSSSTSGGGFNEQFF. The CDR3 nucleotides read TGTGCCAGCAGTTCCTCGACTAGCGGAGGGGGATTCAATGAGCAGTTCTTC.

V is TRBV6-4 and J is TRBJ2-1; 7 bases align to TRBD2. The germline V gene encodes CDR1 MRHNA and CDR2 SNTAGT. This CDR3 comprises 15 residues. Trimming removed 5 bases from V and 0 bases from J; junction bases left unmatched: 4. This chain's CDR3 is CASSRGGSSYNEQFF. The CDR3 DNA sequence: TGTGCCAGCAGTCGCGGGGGTAGCTCCTACAATGAGCAGTTCTTC.

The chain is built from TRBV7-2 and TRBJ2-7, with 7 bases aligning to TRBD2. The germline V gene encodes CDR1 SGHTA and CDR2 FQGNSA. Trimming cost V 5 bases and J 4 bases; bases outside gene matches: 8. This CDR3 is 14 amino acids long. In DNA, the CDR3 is TGTGCCAGCAGCGCCTCTAGCGGCAAGTACGAGCAGTACTTC. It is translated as CASSASSGKYEQYF.

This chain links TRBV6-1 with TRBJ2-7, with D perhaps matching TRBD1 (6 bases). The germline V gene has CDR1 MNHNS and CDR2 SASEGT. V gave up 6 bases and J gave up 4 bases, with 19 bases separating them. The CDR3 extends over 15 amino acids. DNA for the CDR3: TGTGCCAGCAGACAGGGCCAAGGCTTAAAATACGAGCAGTACTTC. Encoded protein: CASRQGQGLKYEQYF.

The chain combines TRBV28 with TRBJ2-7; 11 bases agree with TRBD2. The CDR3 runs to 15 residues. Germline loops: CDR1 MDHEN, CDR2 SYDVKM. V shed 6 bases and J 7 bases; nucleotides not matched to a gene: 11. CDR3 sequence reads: CASSSGTSGWREQYF. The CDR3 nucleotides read TGTGCCAGCAGCTCCGGGACTAGCGGATGGAGAGAGCAGTACTTC.

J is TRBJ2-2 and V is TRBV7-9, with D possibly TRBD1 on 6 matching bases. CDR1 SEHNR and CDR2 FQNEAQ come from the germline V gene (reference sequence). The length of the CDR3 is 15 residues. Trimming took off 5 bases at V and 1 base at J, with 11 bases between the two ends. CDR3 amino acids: CASSHREGNTGELFF. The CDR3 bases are TGTGCCAGCAGCCACAGGGAAGGGAACACCGGGGAGCTGTTTTTT.

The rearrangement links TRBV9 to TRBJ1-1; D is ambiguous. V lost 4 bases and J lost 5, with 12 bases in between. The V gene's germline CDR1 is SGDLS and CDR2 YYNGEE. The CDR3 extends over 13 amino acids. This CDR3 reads CASSRLELTEAFF. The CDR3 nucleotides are TGTGCCAGCAGCCGACTCGAGTTGACTGAAGCTTTCTTT.

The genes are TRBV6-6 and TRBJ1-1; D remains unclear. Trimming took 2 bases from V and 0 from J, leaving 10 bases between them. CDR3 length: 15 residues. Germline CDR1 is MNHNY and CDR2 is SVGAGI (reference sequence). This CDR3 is CASSYSPDLNTEAFF. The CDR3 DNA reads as TGTGCCAGCAGTTACAGTCCAGACTTGAACACTGAAGCTTTCTTT.

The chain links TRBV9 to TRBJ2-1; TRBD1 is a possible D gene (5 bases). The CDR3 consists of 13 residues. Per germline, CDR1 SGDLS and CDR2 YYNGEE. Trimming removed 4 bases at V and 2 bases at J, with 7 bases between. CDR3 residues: CASSRQTYNEQFF. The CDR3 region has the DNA TGTGCCAGCAGCCGACAGACCTACAATGAGCAGTTCTTC.

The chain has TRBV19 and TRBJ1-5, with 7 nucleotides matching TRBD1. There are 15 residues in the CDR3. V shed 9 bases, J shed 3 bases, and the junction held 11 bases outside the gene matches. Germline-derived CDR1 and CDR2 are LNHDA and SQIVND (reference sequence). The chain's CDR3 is CASSWQTGINQPQHF. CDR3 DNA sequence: TGTGCCAGCAGTTGGCAGACAGGGATCAATCAGCCCCAGCATTTT.

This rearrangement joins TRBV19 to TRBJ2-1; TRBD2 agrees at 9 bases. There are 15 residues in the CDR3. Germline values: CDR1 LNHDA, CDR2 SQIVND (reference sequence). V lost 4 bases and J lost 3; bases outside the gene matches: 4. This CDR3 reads CASSTMTSGYNEQFF. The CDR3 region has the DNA TGTGCCAGTAGTACCATGACTAGCGGCTACAATGAGCAGTTCTTC.

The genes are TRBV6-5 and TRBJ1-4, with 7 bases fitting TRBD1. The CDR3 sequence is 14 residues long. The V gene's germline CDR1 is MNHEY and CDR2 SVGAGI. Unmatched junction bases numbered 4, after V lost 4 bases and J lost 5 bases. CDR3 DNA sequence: TGTGCCAGCAGTTTCGGGACAGTAAATGAAAAACTGTTTTTT. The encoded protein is CASSFGTVNEKLFF.

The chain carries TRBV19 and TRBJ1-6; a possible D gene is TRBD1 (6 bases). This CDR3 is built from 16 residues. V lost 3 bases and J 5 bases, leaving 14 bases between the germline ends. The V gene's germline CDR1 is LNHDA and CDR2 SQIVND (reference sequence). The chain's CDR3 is CASSILGQTNNSPLHF. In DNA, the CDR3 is TGTGCCAGTAGTATCCTAGGACAGACTAATAATTCACCCCTCCACTTT.

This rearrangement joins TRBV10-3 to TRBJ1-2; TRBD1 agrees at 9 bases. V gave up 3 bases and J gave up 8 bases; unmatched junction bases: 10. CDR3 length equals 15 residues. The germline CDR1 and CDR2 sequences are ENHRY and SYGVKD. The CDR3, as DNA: TGTGCCATCAGTGAATCGGCGGGACAGGGCAACGGCTACACCTTC. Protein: CAISESAGQGNGYTF.

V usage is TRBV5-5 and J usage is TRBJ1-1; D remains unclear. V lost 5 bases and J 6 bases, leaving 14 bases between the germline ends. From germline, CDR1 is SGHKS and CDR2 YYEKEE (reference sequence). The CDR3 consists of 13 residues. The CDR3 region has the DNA TGTGCCAGCAGTTTTGACATTCAGGCTGAAGCTTTCTTT. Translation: CASSFDIQAEAFF.

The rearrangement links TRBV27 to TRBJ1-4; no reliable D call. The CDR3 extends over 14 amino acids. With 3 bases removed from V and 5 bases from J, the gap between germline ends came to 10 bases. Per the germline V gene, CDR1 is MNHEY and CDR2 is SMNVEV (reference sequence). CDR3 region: CASSFNRGNEKLFF. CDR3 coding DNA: TGTGCCAGCAGTTTTAACAGAGGGAATGAAAAACTGTTTTTT.

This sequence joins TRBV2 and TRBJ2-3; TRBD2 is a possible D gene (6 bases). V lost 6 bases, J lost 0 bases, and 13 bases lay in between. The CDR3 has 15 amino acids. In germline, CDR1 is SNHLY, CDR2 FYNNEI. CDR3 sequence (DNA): TGTGCCAGCAGGCGGGAAGGGACTAGCACAGATACGCAGTATTTT. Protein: CASRREGTSTDTQYF.

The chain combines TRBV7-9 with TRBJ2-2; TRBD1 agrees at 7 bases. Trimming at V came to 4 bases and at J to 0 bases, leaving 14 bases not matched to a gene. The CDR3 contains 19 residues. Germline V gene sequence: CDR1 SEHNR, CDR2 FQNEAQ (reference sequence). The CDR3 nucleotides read TGTGCCAGCAGCTCTGATTACCTAGGGGGCGCGGCGAACACCGGGGAGCTGTTTTTT. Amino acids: CASSSDYLGGAANTGELFF.

The DNA for the CDR3 is TGTGCCAGCAGCGGACAGGCATTCAACTATGGCTACACCTTC. Its protein is CASSGQAFNYGYTF. This chain connects TRBV7-9 to TRBJ1-2, with 7 bases fitting TRBD1. Per germline, CDR1 SEHNR and CDR2 FQNEAQ (reference sequence). Unmatched junction bases numbered 5, after V lost 5 bases and J lost 2 bases. The CDR3 is 14 residues long.

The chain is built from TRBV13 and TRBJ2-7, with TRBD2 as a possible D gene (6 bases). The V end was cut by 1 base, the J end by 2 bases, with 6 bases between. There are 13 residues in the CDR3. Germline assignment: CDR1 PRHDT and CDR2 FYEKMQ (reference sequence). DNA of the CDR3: TGTGCCAGCAGCTTAGCGGGGGCCTACGAGCAGTACTTC. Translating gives CASSLAGAYEQYF. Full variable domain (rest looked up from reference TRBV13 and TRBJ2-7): AAGVIQSPRHLIKEKRETATLKCYPIPRHDTVYWYQQGPGQDPQFLISFYEKMQSDKGSIPDRFSAQQFSDYHSELNMSSLELGDSALYFCASSLAGAYEQYFGPGTRLTVT.

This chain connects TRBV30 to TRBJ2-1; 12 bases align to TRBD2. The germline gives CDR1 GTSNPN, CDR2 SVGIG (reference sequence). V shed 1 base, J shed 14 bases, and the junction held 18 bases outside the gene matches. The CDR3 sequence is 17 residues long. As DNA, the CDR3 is TGTGCCTGGAGTGCAGGCCGGACTAGCGGGGCGATAATGAGAGAGTTCTTC. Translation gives CAWSAGRTSGAIMREFF.

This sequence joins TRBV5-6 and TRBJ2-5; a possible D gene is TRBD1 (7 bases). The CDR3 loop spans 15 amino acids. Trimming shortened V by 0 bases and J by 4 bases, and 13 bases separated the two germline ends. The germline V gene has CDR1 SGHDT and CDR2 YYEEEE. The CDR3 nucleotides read TGTGCCAGCAGCTTGGGGCGTCAGGGGGGAGAGACCCAGTACTTC. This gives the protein CASSLGRQGGETQYF.

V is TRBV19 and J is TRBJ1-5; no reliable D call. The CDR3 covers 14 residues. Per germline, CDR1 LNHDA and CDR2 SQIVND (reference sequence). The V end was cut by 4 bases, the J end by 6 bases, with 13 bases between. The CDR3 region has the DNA TGTGCCAGTAGTAGCGGCAGGAGGCGTCAGCCCCAGCATTTT. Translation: CASSSGRRRQPQHF.

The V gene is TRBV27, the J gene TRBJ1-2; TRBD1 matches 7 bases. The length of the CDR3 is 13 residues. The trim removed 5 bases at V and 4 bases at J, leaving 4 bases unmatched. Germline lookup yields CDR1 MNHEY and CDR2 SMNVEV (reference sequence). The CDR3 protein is CASSPGTVYGYTF. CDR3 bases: TGTGCCAGCAGTCCGGGGACAGTCTATGGCTACACCTTC.